A selection of T cell receptor beta chains follows, all from one sample in a study of shared clonotypes between healthy human individuals. The protocol was immunoSEQ multiplex PCR, while the TCRdb copy is restricted to in-frame clones and leaves out a portion. The table records fewer than 200,000 clones, around 63% of them present only once. The specimen was memory CD4+ T cells sorted from blood. Receptor source: a man in his thirties or forties in good health. The CDR3 runs from the conserved cysteine through the conserved F or W. A D gene is named only where the DNA matches it firmly. Size is omitted from some rows. Given values are once, few, many or a class for expanded clones.

j_call,v_call,d_call,clone_size,cdr3_nt,cdr3_aa
TRBJ1-2,TRBV28,NA,few,TGTGCCAGCAGTTTAGACCGGCGTGGCTACACCTTC,CASSLDRRGYTF
TRBJ1-1,TRBV28,NA,once,TGTGCCAGCAGTACCCACGGGGCTGAAGCTTTCTTT,CASSTHGAEAFF
TRBJ2-1,TRBV2,TRBD2,NA,TGTGCCAGCAGTGCCCCTAGCGGGAGGGGTAATGAGCAGTTCTTC,CASSAPSGRGNEQFF
TRBJ2-3,TRBV2,NA,NA,TGTGCCAGCAGTGAACGCACCCGGGGGCCAGATACGCAGTATTTT,CASSERTRGPDTQYF
TRBJ1-4,TRBV18,NA,NA,TGTGCCAGCTCACCACTGAATCAGGGTGGTTCAACTAATGAAAAACTGTTTTTT,CASSPLNQGGSTNEKLFF
TRBJ1-2,TRBV28,TRBD1,many,TGTGCCAGCAGCCCAGGGGGCAACGGCTATGGCTACACCTTC,CASSPGGNGYGYTF
TRBJ2-1,TRBV11-3,TRBD2,NA,TGTGCCAGCAGCTTTAGCGGACTAGCGGGTAATGAGCAGTTCTTC,CASSFSGLAGNEQFF
TRBJ2-3,TRBV13,NA,few,TGTGCCAGCAGCTCCCCCGGAGGGCCTAGCGATACGCAGTATTTT,CASSSPGGPSDTQYF
TRBJ2-5,TRBV5-1,NA,NA,TGCGCCAGCAGCATGGACATTCAAGAGACCCAGTACTTC,CASSMDIQETQYF
TRBJ2-1,TRBV7-9,NA,NA,TGTGCCAGCAGCTTTTCAGGCCGGTCATATCTCAATGAGCAGTTCTTC,CASSFSGRSYLNEQFF
TRBJ1-1,TRBV5-4,TRBD1,NA,TGTGCCAGCAGCGGGGGACAGGGAAGATTTGAAGCTTTCTTT,CASSGGQGRFEAFF
TRBJ2-7,TRBV6-1,TRBD2,NA,TGTGCCAGCAAGGAGGCTAGCGGAACCTCCTACGAGCAGTACTTC,CASKEASGTSYEQYF
TRBJ2-3,TRBV27,NA,NA,TGTGCCACCAGGAGGCCTACAGGGACGCAGTATTTT,CATRRPTGTQYF
TRBJ2-1,TRBV6-1,NA,NA,TGTGCCAGCAGTGAATATAACAGGGAAGTGTCCTACAATGAGCAGTTCTTC,CASSEYNREVSYNEQFF
TRBJ2-4,TRBV7-6,NA,NA,TGTGCCAGCAGCTTAAACTCTTATCAGCGGGAAAACATTCAGTACTTC,CASSLNSYQRENIQYF
TRBJ2-1,TRBV27,NA,many,TGTGCCAGCAAGGGGGTCAATGAGCAGTTCTTC,CASKGVNEQFF
TRBJ2-3,TRBV2,NA,NA,TGTGCCAGCATCACAGAAAGGACAGATACGCAGTATTTT,CASITERTDTQYF
TRBJ2-7,TRBV29-1,TRBD1,NA,TGCAGCGTTGCCGGGGACAGGGGGTACGAGCAGTACTTC,CSVAGDRGYEQYF
TRBJ2-3,TRBV18,TRBD1,NA,TGTGCCAGCTCACGGACAGGGACAGATACGCAGTATTTT,CASSRTGTDTQYF
TRBJ1-4,TRBV5-4,TRBD1,NA,TGTGCCAGCAGCTTGGCGGGACAGGGGGTGGTAAATGAAAAACTGTTTTTT,CASSLAGQGVVNEKLFF
TRBJ2-1,TRBV4-1,TRBD2,NA,TGCGCCAGCAGCCAAGTAGGACTAGCGGGAGGCCCGGAACGGTCCAATGAGCAGTTCTTC,CASSQVGLAGGPERSNEQFF
TRBJ2-1,TRBV5-1,NA,NA,TGCGCCAGCAGCTTGGGCCAGGGCGGGGTCAATGAGCAGTTCTTC,CASSLGQGGVNEQFF
TRBJ1-1,TRBV5-4,TRBD1,NA,TGTGCCAGCAGCGAGACAGGGTTCAACACTGAAGCTTTCTTT,CASSETGFNTEAFF
TRBJ1-4,TRBV7-9,NA,NA,TGTGCCAGCAGCTTAGCTGAGGGAACAGGCTGGACACCAAATGAAAAACTGTTTTTT,CASSLAEGTGWTPNEKLFF
TRBJ2-7,TRBV7-9,NA,NA,TGTGCCAGCAGCCCGTTTACAGGGAACGAGCAGTACTTC,CASSPFTGNEQYF
TRBJ1-2,TRBV18,TRBD1,NA,TGTGCCAGCTCACCGGGACAGACATATGGCTACACCTTC,CASSPGQTYGYTF
TRBJ1-5,TRBV6-6,TRBD1,NA,TGTGCCAGCAATACTCCGGGACAGGGGGGCCAGCCCCAGCATTTT,CASNTPGQGGQPQHF
TRBJ1-1,TRBV29-1,TRBD1,NA,TGCAGCGTACAGGGGCCTGCGGGTACTGAAGCTTTCTTT,CSVQGPAGTEAFF
TRBJ1-2,TRBV2,TRBD1,NA,TGTGCCAGCAATATGGGGGACAGCGTCTATGGCTACACCTTC,CASNMGDSVYGYTF
TRBJ1-5,TRBV5-6,NA,NA,TGTGCCAGCAGCTTGGGGGACGTTTCAGCTCAGCCCCAGCATTTT,CASSLGDVSAQPQHF
TRBJ2-7,TRBV2,NA,NA,TGTGCCAGCAGTGTATCAAGGAGCTCCTACGAGCAGTACTTC,CASSVSRSSYEQYF
TRBJ1-2,TRBV9,NA,NA,TGTGCCAGCAGCCCGACGGGGGCCACCAACTATGGCTACACCTTC,CASSPTGATNYGYTF
TRBJ2-1,TRBV2,TRBD2,few,TGTGCCAGCAAGGGAGCTAGCGGGAGAGACGAGCAGTTCTTC,CASKGASGRDEQFF
TRBJ2-2,TRBV5-8,NA,few,TGTGCCAGCAGCCTGGCAGGAGGGGAGCTGTTTTTT,CASSLAGGELFF
TRBJ2-1,TRBV7-3,NA,few,TGTGCCAGCAGCCTCCACCCTTGGGATGAGCAGTTCTTC,CASSLHPWDEQFF
TRBJ2-7,TRBV11-2,NA,NA,TGTGCCAGCAGCCCCGGCGGCAGGGTTAAGGAGCAGTACTTC,CASSPGGRVKEQYF
TRBJ2-7,TRBV6-6,NA,NA,TGTGCCAGCAGTTACCATGGGAGACCCTACGAGCAGTACTTC,CASSYHGRPYEQYF
TRBJ1-2,TRBV11-2,NA,NA,TGTGCCAGCAGCTTGCATGGGGGCGGCTACACCTTC,CASSLHGGGYTF
TRBJ2-5,TRBV5-1,TRBD2,NA,TGCGCCAGCAGCCCGGGGACTAGCGGGAGTGTTTTAGAGACCCAGTACTTC,CASSPGTSGSVLETQYF
TRBJ1-2,TRBV11-2,TRBD1,NA,TGTGCCAGCAGCTTTACAGGGGAACATGGCTACACCTTC,CASSFTGEHGYTF
TRBJ2-4,TRBV11-3,NA,NA,TGTGCCAGCAGCTTAGAGGGAGGACTAGCCAAAAACATTCAGTACTTC,CASSLEGGLAKNIQYF
TRBJ2-7,TRBV9,NA,NA,TGTGCCAGCAGCGTAGAGCCCCGCTACGAGCAGTACTTC,CASSVEPRYEQYF
TRBJ2-1,TRBV5-1,TRBD1,NA,TGCGCCAGCAGCCTCAGCCCGGGACAGGGGAATGGTGAGCAGTTCTTC,CASSLSPGQGNGEQFF
TRBJ1-4,TRBV2,NA,NA,TGTGCCAGCAGTGGGACAATCCCTAATGAAAAACTGTTTTTT,CASSGTIPNEKLFF
TRBJ1-2,TRBV18,NA,few,TGTGCCAGCTCACCGGTGGGGGATAACTATGGCTACACCTTC,CASSPVGDNYGYTF